What follows are 5 T cell receptor beta chains derived from one specimen sequenced in a study of blood T cell repertoires in COVID-19. The table came from immunoSEQ multiplex PCR; TCRdb's copy has only in-frame clones and leaves some out. This sample has over 200,000 clones; 80% to 90% occur once, and the top ten carry approximately 8.7%. The material sequenced was PBMCs or T cells enriched from blood (not recorded which). Receptor source: a man aged 35-49 years who had recovered from COVID-19.

V is TRBV12-3 or TRBV12-4 and J is TRBJ2-5; D is possibly TRBD2 (6 bases). This CDR3 has 13 residues. Trimming removed 1 base from V and 3 bases from J, with 6 bases in between. This CDR3 reads CASSLGGEETQYF. The CDR3 DNA follows: TGTGCCAGCAGTTTAGGGGGGGAAGAGACCCAGTACTTC.

This clone has only one observation. The chain employs TRBV5-4 and TRBJ2-1, with TRBD2 matching 8 bases. After removal of 4 bases from V and 5 bases from J, the junction contained 8 bases not matched to a gene. The CDR3 has 15 amino acids. Germline-derived CDR1 and CDR2 are SGHNT and YYREEE (reference sequence). The CDR3 DNA reads TGTGCCAGCAGCGTGGGACTAGTGTTAGACAATGAGCAGTTCTTC. Amino acid sequence: CASSVGLVLDNEQFF.

The chain carries TRBV30 and TRBJ1-2, with unresolved D. Germline CDR1 GTSNPN, CDR2 SVGIG (reference sequence). The CDR3 has 14 residues. V gave up 4 bases and J gave up 0 bases, with 12 bases separating them. Here the CDR3 reads CAWIPDTTNYGYTF. The CDR3, as DNA: TGTGCCTGGATCCCCGACACCACTAACTATGGCTACACCTTC.

The rearrangement links TRBV25-1 to TRBJ1-6; a weak D match, TRBD1 (6 bases). The CDR3 extends over 14 amino acids. The V end lost 2 bases, the J end lost 7 bases, and 9 bases lay between the germline ends. Germline CDR1 and CDR2: MGHDK and SYGVNS. CDR3 loop: CASSEGRGNSPLHF. In DNA, the CDR3 is TGTGCCAGCAGTGAAGGCAGGGGAAATTCACCCCTCCACTTT. Using reference TRBV25-1 and TRBJ1-6 for the parts outside the CDR3, the full variable domain is EADIYQTPRYLVIGTGKKITLECSQTMGHDKMYWYQQDPGMELHLIHYSYGVNSTEKGDLSSESTVSRIRTEHFPLTLESARPSHTSQYLCASSEGRGNSPLHFGNGTRLTVT.

The sample holds one count of this clone. The chain recombines TRBV5-6 with TRBJ2-2; TRBD1 aligns across 7 bases. Germline-derived CDR1 and CDR2 are SGHDT and YYEEEE. This CDR3 comprises 16 residues. The V gene end was trimmed by 2 bases and the J gene end by 3 bases; junction bases not matched to a gene: 7. Here the CDR3 DNA reads TGTGCCAGCAGCTTCTATGACAGGGTGCACACCGGGGAGCTGTTTTTT. It specifies CASSFYDRVHTGELFF.